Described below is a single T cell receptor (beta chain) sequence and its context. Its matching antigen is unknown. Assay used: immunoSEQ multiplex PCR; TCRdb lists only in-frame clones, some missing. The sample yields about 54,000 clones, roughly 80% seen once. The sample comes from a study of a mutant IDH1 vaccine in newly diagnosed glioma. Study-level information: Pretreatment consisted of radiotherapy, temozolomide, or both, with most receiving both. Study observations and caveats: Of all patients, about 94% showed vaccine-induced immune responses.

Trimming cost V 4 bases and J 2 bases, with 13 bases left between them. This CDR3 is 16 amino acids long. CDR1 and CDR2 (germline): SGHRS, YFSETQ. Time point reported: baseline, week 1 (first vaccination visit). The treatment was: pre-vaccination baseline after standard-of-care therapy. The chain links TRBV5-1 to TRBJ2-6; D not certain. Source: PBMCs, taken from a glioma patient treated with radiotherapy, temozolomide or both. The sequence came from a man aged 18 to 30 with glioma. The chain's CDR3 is CASSLEPAAGANVLTF. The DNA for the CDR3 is TGCGCCAGCAGCCTCGAGCCAGCCGCTGGGGCCAACGTCCTGACTTTC.